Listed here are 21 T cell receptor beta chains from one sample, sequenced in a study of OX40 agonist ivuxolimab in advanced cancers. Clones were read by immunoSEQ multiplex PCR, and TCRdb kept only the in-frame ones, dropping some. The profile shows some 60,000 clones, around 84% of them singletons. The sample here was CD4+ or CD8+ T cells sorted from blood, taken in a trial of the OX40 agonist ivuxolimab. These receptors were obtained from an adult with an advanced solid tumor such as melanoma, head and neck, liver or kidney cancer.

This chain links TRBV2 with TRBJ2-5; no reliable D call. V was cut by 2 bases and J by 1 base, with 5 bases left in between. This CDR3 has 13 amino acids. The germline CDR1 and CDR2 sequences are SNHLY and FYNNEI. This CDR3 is CASSEIGQETQYF. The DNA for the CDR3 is TGTGCCAGCAGTGAAATAGGCCAAGAGACCCAGTACTTC.

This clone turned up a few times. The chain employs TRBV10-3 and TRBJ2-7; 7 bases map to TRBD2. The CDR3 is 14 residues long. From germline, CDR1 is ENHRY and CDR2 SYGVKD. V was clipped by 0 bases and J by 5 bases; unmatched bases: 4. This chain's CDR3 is CAISESGRENEQYF. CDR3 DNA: TGTGCCATCAGTGAGTCGGGGCGGGAGAACGAGCAGTACTTC.

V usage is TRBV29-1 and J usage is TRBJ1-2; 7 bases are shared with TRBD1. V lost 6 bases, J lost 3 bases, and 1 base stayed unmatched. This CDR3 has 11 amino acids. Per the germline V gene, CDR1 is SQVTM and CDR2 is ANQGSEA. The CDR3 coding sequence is TGCAGCGTAACAGGGGACTATGGCTACACCTTC. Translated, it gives CSVTGDYGYTF.

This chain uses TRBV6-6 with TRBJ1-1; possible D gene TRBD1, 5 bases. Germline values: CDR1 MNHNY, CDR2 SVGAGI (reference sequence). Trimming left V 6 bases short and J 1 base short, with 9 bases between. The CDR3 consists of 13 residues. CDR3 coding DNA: TGTGCCAGCAGGAGGGGTGGGAACACTGAAGCTTTCTTT. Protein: CASRRGGNTEAFF.

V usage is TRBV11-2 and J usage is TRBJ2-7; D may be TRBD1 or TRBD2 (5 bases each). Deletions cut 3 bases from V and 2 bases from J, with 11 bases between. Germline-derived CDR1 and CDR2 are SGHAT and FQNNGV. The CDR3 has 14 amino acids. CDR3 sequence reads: CASSLGRTAYEQYF. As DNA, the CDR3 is TGTGCCAGCAGCTTGGGACGGACGGCCTACGAGCAGTACTTC.

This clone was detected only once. The CDR3 DNA sequence: TGTGCCAGCAGTTACGATGACAAGGTCTCACCCCTCCACTTT. Translated: CASSYDDKVSPLHF. The chain combines TRBV6-5 with TRBJ1-6, with D unclear. Germline assignment: CDR1 MNHEY and CDR2 SVGAGI. This CDR3 region has 14 residues. V gave up 2 bases and J gave up 10 bases, with 12 bases separating them.

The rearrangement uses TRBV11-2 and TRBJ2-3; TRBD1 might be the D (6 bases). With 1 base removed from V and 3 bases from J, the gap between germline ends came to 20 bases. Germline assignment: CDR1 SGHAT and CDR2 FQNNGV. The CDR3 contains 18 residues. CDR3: CASSLVTVTGIYTDTQYF. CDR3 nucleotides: TGTGCCAGCAGCTTAGTTACAGTAACAGGGATATATACAGATACGCAGTATTTT.

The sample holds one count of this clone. CDR3 in amino acids: CAIRGQGAEGYTF. The CDR3 DNA is TGTGCCATCAGGGGACAGGGGGCGGAAGGCTACACCTTC. This chain uses TRBV10-3 with TRBJ1-2; 12 bases align to TRBD1. The J segment lost 8 bases and the V segment lost 6 bases, leaving 4 bases of the junction unmatched. The CDR3 covers 13 residues. Germline CDR1 ENHRY, CDR2 SYGVKD.

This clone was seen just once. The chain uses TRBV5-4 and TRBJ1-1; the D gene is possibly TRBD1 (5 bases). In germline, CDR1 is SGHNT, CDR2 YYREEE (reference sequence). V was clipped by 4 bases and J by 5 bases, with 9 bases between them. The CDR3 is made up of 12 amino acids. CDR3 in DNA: TGTGCCAGCAGCCAGGGAGCGACTGAAGCTTTCTTT. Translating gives CASSQGATEAFF.

The CDR3 is CASSSGRFNTGELFF. CDR3 in DNA: TGTGCCAGCAGTTCAGGAAGATTCAACACCGGGGAGCTGTTTTTT. The J gene is TRBJ2-2, the V gene TRBV25-1; D gene ambiguous. Trimming removed 5 bases at V and 2 bases at J, with 12 bases between. The CDR3 length is 15 residues. Germline V lookup: CDR1 MGHDK, CDR2 SYGVNS.

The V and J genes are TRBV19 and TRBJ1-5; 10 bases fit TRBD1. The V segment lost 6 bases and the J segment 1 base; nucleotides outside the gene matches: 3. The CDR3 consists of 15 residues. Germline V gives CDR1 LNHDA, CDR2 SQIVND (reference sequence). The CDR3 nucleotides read TGTGCCAGTAGGGACAGGGGGAGAAGCAATCAGCCCCAGCATTTT. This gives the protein CASRDRGRSNQPQHF.

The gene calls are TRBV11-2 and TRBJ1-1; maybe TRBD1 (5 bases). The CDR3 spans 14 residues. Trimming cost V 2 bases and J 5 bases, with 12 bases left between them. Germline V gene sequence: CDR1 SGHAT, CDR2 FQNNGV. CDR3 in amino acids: CASSLQPRETEAFF. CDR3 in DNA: TGTGCCAGCAGCTTACAACCCAGGGAAACTGAAGCTTTCTTT.

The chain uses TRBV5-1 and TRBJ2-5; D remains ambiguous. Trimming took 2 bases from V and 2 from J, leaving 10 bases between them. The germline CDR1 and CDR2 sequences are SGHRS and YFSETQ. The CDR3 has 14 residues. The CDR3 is CASSFNGRQETQYF. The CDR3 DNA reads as TGCGCCAGCAGCTTTAACGGTAGACAAGAGACCCAGTACTTC.

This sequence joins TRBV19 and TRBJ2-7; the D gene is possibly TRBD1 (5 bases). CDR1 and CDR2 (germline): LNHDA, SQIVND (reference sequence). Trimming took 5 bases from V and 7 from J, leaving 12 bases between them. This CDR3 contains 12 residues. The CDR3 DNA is TGTGCCAGTAGTGGGGCCTACTGGGAGCAGTACTTC. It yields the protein CASSGAYWEQYF.

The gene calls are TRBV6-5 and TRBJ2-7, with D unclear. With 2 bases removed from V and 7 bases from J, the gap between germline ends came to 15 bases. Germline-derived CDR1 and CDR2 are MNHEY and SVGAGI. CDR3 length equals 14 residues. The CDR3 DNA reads TGTGCCAGCAGTTACGGTGGCGGATATAGGGAGCAGTACTTC. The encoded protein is CASSYGGGYREQYF.

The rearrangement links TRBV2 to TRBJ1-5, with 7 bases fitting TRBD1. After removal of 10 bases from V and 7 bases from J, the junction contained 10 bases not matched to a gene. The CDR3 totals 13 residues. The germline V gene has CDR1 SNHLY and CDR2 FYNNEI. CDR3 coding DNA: TGTGCCACCCGACAGGGTACGGAGCAGCCCCAGCATTTT. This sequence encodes CATRQGTEQPQHF.

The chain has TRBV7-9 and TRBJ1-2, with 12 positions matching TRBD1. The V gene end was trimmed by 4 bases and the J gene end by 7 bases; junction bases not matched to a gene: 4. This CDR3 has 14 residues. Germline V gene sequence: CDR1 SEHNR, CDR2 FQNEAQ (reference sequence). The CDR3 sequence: CASSWDRGLRGYTF. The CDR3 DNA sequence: TGTGCCAGCAGCTGGGACAGGGGGCTTCGTGGCTACACCTTC.

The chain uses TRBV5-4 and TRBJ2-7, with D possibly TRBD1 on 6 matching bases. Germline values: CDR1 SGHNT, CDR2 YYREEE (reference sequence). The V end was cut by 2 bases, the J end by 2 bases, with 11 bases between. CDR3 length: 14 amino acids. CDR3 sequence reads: CASSFGQSAYEQYF. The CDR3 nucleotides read TGTGCCAGCAGCTTTGGACAGAGTGCCTACGAGCAGTACTTC.

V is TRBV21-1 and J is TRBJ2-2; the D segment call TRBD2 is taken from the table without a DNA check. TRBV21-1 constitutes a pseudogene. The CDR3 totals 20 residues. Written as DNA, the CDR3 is TGTGCCAGCAGCTGGCGTGATAGGGTAGCGGGAGGGCAAAACACCGGGGAGCTGTTTTTT. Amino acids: CASSWRDRVAGGQNTGELFF.

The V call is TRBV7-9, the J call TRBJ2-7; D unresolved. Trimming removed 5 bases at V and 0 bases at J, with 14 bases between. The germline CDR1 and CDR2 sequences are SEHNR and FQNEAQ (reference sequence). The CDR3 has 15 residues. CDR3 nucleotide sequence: TGTGCCAGCAGCCCACAAGGTGGCACCTCCTACGAGCAGTACTTC. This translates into CASSPQGGTSYEQYF.

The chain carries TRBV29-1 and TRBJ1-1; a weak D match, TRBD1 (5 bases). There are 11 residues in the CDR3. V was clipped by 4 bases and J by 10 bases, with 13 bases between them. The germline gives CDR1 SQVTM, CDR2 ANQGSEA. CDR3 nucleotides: TGCAGCGTTGTCCAGTGGGGCTTAGCTTTCTTT. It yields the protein CSVVQWGLAFF.